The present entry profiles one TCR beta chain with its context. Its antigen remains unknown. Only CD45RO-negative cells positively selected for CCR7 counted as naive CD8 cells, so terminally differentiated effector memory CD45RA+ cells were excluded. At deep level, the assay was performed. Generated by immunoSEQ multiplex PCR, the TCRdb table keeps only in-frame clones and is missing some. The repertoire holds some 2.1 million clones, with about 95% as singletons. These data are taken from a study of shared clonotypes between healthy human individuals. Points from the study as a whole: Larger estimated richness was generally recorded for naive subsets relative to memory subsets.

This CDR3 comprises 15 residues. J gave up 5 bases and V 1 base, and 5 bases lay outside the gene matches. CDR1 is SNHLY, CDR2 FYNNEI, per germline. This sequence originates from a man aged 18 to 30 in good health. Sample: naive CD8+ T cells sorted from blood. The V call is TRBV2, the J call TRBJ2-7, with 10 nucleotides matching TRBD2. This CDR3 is CASSEGLAGANEQYF. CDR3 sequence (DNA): TGTGCCAGCAGTGAAGGGCTAGCGGGAGCCAACGAGCAGTACTTC.